Presented here are 5 T cell receptor beta chains from one specimen sequenced in a study of blood T cell repertoires in COVID-19. Repertoires were generated with immunoSEQ multiplex PCR, while TCRdb's copy carries only in-frame clones and drops some. The sample lists roughly 130,000 clones, approximately 88% occurring once. Sequenced input: peripheral blood. These receptors came from a man aged 60 to 69 with active or convalescent COVID-19.

CDR3 DNA: TGTGCCAGCAGCTTAGCGGCGGGGACCCCACTATACAATGAGCAGTTCTTC. Protein: CASSLAAGTPLYNEQFF. This sequence joins TRBV7-9 and TRBJ2-1, with TRBD2 as a possible D gene (6 bases). CDR3 size: 17 residues. Germline CDR1 SEHNR, CDR2 FQNEAQ (reference sequence). The V end was cut by 0 bases, the J end by 4 bases, with 16 bases between.

The V and J genes are TRBV27 and TRBJ1-6; the D is unclear. CDR3 length: 15 residues. V was pared by 8 bases and J by 0 bases, with 11 bases between. Per germline, CDR1 MNHEY and CDR2 SMNVEV (reference sequence). CDR3 residues: CASQEGSSYNSPLHF. CDR3 nucleotides: TGTGCCAGCCAGGAAGGCAGCTCCTATAATTCACCCCTCCACTTT.

The gene calls are TRBV25-1 and TRBJ2-1, with D possibly TRBD1 on 5 matching bases. The V gene's germline CDR1 is MGHDK and CDR2 SYGVNS. The CDR3 runs to 11 residues. With 7 bases removed from V and 8 bases from J, the gap between germline ends came to 9 bases. The CDR3 here is CASTIGDEQFF. CDR3 nucleotide sequence: TGTGCCAGCACCATAGGGGATGAGCAGTTCTTC.

This chain uses TRBV7-8 with TRBJ1-1; unclear D gene. The germline V gene has CDR1 SGHVS and CDR2 FQNEAQ. The CDR3 loop spans 14 amino acids. Trimming stripped 5 bases from V and 3 bases from J, with 13 bases between. CDR3: CASSRTRGDTEAFF. The CDR3 coding sequence is TGTGCCAGCAGCAGGACCCGGGGAGACACTGAAGCTTTCTTT.

The J gene is TRBJ1-4, the V gene TRBV28; D perhaps matches TRBD1 (6 bases). CDR1 is MDHEN and CDR2 is SYDVKM in the germline V gene. V was shortened by 5 bases and J by 8 bases, with 15 bases between the two germline ends. This CDR3 region has 14 residues. CDR3 sequence: CASSPRVRGEKLFF. The CDR3 DNA follows: TGTGCCAGCAGTCCCAGGGTCAGGGGAGAAAAACTGTTTTTT.